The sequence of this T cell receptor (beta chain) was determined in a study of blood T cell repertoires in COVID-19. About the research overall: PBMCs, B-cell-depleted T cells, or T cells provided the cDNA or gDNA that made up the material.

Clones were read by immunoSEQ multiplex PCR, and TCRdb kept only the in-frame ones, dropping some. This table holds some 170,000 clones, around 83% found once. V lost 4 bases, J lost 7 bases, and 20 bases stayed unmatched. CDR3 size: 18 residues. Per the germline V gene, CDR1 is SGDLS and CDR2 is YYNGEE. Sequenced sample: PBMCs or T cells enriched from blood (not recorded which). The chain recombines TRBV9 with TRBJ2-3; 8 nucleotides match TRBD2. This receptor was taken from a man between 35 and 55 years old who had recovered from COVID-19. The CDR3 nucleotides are TGTGCCAGCAGCAAAACCCACGGGGGGGCGGTCGGTGGAAATACGCAGTATTTT. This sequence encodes CASSKTHGGAVGGNTQYF.